This T cell receptor (beta chain) was sequenced in a study of OX40 agonist ivuxolimab in advanced cancers. Across the whole study: Dose-escalation patients were diagnosed with hepatocellular carcinoma, melanoma, renal cell cancer or head and neck cancer. Enrollees could have had prior anti-PD-1, anti-PD-L1 or anti-CTLA-4 therapy, which under 50% had received.

Study-level results: More expanded clones were found, on average, in CD8+ than in CD4+ T cells.

Germline V CDR1 and CDR2: SSHAT, FNYEAQ (reference sequence). The germline V and J ends were trimmed by 5 bases and 3 bases, with 11 bases remaining between them. CDR3 size: 13 residues. Details on this clone: Its specificity is not known.

Method: immunoSEQ multiplex PCR; TCRdb's copy keeps in-frame clones and lacks some. The sample carries under 80,000 clones, more than 80% recorded once. Patients with a history of autoimmune disease or on systemic immunosuppression were excluded. This specimen consisted of CD4+ or CD8+ T cells sorted from blood, obtained in a trial of the OX40 agonist ivuxolimab. This receptor was obtained from an adult with an advanced solid tumor such as melanoma, head and neck, liver or kidney cancer. The chain uses TRBV7-7 and TRBJ2-7; D perhaps matches TRBD1 (5 bases). The chain's CDR3 is CASSRDRFYEQYF. The CDR3 nucleotides are TGTGCCAGCAGCAGAGACAGATTCTACGAGCAGTACTTC.